The T cell receptor (beta chain) under discussion was sequenced for a study of shared T cell receptors in the human thymus. Only in-frame clones appear in the TCRdb table, and some are missing; sequencing was by immunoSEQ multiplex PCR. The sample includes around 730,000 clones, approximately 83% of them seen just once. The CDR3 covers 13 residues. V was cut by 4 bases and J by 7 bases, with 13 bases left in between. Germline CDR1 KGHSH, CDR2 LQKENI. This sample was also put to use in a study of human thymus T cells. As that study records: The donors were infants in Finland with congenital heart defects, otherwise immunologically healthy.

Sequenced: thymocytes. The chain links TRBV18 to TRBJ1-2; D might be TRBD1 (5 bases). The sequence came from a girl under two years old with a congenital heart defect. The CDR3 nucleotides read TGTGCCAGCTCACTAAGACAGCCTAGTGGCTACACCTTC. Its protein is CASSLRQPSGYTF.